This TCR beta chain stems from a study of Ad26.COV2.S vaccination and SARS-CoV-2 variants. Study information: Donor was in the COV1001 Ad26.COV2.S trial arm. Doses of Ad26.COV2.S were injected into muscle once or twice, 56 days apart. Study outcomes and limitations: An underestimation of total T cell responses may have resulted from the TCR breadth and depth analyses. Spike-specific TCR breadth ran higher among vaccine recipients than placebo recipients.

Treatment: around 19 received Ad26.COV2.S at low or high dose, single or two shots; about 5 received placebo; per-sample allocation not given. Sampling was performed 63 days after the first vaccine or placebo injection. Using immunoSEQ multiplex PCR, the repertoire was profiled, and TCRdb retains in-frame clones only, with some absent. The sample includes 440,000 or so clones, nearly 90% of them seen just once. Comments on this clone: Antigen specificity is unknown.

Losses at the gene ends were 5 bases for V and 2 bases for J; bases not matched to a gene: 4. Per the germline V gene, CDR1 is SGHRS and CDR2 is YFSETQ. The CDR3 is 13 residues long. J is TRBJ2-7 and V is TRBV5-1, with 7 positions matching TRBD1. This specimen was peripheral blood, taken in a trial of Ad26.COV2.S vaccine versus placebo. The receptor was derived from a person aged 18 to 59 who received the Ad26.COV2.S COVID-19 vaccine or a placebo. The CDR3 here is CASRKDRAYEQYF. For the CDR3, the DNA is TGCGCCAGCAGAAAAGACAGGGCCTACGAGCAGTACTTC.